Below, 23 T cell receptor beta chains from the same sample are listed, as sequenced in a study of blood T cell repertoires in COVID-19. Sequencing used immunoSEQ multiplex PCR; TCRdb keeps in-frame clones, though not all of them. Counted here are roughly 120,000 clones, roughly 85% occurring once; the ten biggest clones make up about 13%. Material: peripheral blood. These receptor sequences come from a human donor in a cohort sampled during active COVID-19.

This chain connects TRBV7-9 to TRBJ1-2; 7 bases align to TRBD1. Germline V gene lookup returns CDR1 SEHNR and CDR2 FQNEAQ (reference sequence). This CDR3 is built from 17 residues. V shed 5 bases, J shed 3 bases, and the junction held 15 bases outside the gene matches. The CDR3 bases are TGTGCCAGCAGCCCTACAGGGGTCCTAAACCCAGACTATGGCTACACCTTC. This codes for CASSPTGVLNPDYGYTF.

This chain connects TRBV7-2 to TRBJ1-5; no clear D. The V end was cut by 4 bases, the J end by 5 bases, with 6 bases between. Germline-derived CDR1 and CDR2 are SGHTA and FQGNSA. This CDR3 region has 12 residues. In nucleotides, the CDR3 is TGTGCCAGCAGCTCCGAGTATCAGCCCCAGCATTTT. Translating gives CASSSEYQPQHF.

The rearrangement uses TRBV2 and TRBJ1-5; weak D call: TRBD1 (5 bases). CDR1 is SNHLY, CDR2 FYNNEI, per germline. The CDR3 has 15 residues. Trimming cost V 4 bases and J 3 bases, with 13 bases left between them. CDR3 coding DNA: TGTGCCAGCAGTGCCATGGGGGGTCTCAATCAGCCCCAGCATTTT. Amino acids: CASSAMGGLNQPQHF.

The V and J genes are TRBV28 and TRBJ2-7, with 8 bases aligning to TRBD1. Germline CDR1 is MDHEN and CDR2 is SYDVKM. The junction had 6 bases not matched to a gene; V was cut back by 5 bases and J by 0 bases. The CDR3 is 15 residues long. In DNA, the CDR3 is TGTGCCAGCAGTCCCCCAGGGGGCACCTCCTACGAGCAGTACTTC. Translating gives CASSPPGGTSYEQYF.

CDR3 nucleotides: TGTGCCAGTAGTATTAGCTCTGGGGCCAACGTCCTGACTTTC. This sequence encodes CASSISSGANVLTF. The rearrangement joins TRBV19 to TRBJ2-6, with unresolved D. The ends were cut back, 3 bases at V and 0 bases at J, with 3 bases in the middle. Germline loops: CDR1 LNHDA, CDR2 SQIVND (reference sequence). This CDR3 region has 14 residues.

V usage is TRBV10-3 and J usage is TRBJ1-2; 7 bases are shared with TRBD1. Per the germline V gene, CDR1 is ENHRY and CDR2 is SYGVKD. The trim removed 7 bases at V and 4 bases at J, leaving 12 bases unmatched. The CDR3 covers 15 residues. CDR3 DNA sequence: TGTGCCATCAACCAGGGGGGATTGGCCGGCTATGGCTACACCTTC. Translating it yields CAINQGGLAGYGYTF.

Ten or more counts support this clone. Here the CDR3 DNA reads TGTGCCAGCAGTGACGGGACAACAGATAATTCACCCCTCCACTTT. Amino acid sequence: CASSDGTTDNSPLHF. The chain couples TRBV6-2 or TRBV6-3 to TRBJ1-6, with D tentatively TRBD1 (6 bases). V was pared by 5 bases and J by 5 bases, with 13 bases between. This CDR3 is built from 15 residues. Germline CDR1 is MNHEY and CDR2 is SVGEGT.

The chain has TRBV5-1 and TRBJ1-2, with 11 nucleotides matching TRBD1. Germline lookup yields CDR1 SGHRS and CDR2 YFSETQ. V lost 5 bases and J lost 7; bases outside the gene matches: 10. This CDR3 is built from 15 residues. The CDR3 DNA follows: TGCGCCAGCAGAGAGCCGGGACAGGGGGTGCTTGGCTACACCTTC. As protein: CASREPGQGVLGYTF.

This clone appeared a few times. The rearrangement joins TRBV7-9 to TRBJ1-5; weak D call: TRBD1 (6 bases). This CDR3 spans 15 amino acids. Trimming shortened V by 1 base and J by 4 bases, and 11 bases separated the two germline ends. From germline, CDR1 is SEHNR and CDR2 FQNEAQ (reference sequence). CDR3 sequence (DNA): TGTGCCAGCAGCTTAGATGGGGGCCCTAATCAGCCCCAGCATTTT. This codes for CASSLDGGPNQPQHF.

The J gene is TRBJ2-3, the V gene TRBV3-1 (or the pseudogene TRBV3-2), with TRBD2 as a possible D gene (5 bases). Germline CDR1 and CDR2: LGHDT and YNNKEL (reference sequence). The CDR3 loop spans 18 amino acids. Trimming stripped 0 bases from V and 0 bases from J, with 16 bases between. Written as DNA, the CDR3 is TGTGCCAGCAGCCAAGAGTTGACCGGGCGGGTAAGCACAGATACGCAGTATTTT. Translated, it gives CASSQELTGRVSTDTQYF.

The gene calls are TRBV7-2 and TRBJ1-1; D gene unclear. With 4 bases removed from V and 5 bases from J, the gap between germline ends came to 11 bases. The CDR3 has 13 residues. CDR1 and CDR2 (germline): SGHTA, FQGNSA. For the CDR3, the DNA is TGTGCCAGCAGCTCGATAGCTCCGACTGAAGCTTTCTTT. This codes for CASSSIAPTEAFF.

The V and J genes are TRBV4-1 and TRBJ2-1, with D tentatively TRBD2 (6 bases). The CDR3 covers 14 residues. Germline-derived CDR1 and CDR2 are MGHRA and YSYEKL. V dropped 4 bases and J dropped 10 bases, with 17 bases sitting between them. For the CDR3, the DNA is TGCGCCAGCAGCCCCAGACTAGGGTTCGGGGAGCAGTTCTTC. Its translation: CASSPRLGFGEQFF.

In this sample, this clone turned up a few times. The V call is TRBV3-1 (or the pseudogene TRBV3-2), the J call TRBJ1-1; the D gene is possibly TRBD1 (6 bases). The germline V and J ends were trimmed by 5 bases and 5 bases, with 9 bases remaining between them. Germline V gene lookup returns CDR1 LGHDT and CDR2 YNNKEL (reference sequence). CDR3 size: 12 residues. The DNA for the CDR3 is TGTGCCAGCAGCGATACAGGGACTGAAGCTTTCTTT. Amino acids: CASSDTGTEAFF.

The chain joins TRBV18 to TRBJ1-1, with 8 bases identical to TRBD1. V lost 2 bases and J lost 1; bases outside the gene matches: 3. This CDR3 has 15 residues. CDR1 KGHSH and CDR2 LQKENI come from the germline V gene. The CDR3 region has the DNA TGTGCCAGCTCACCATGGGACAGGAGGAACACTGAAGCTTTCTTT. Translation gives CASSPWDRRNTEAFF.

This clone was picked up one time. The V gene is TRBV9, the J gene TRBJ2-3; 13 bases map to TRBD2. Trimming cost V 4 bases and J 5 bases; bases outside gene matches: 4. Germline loops: CDR1 SGDLS, CDR2 YYNGEE. CDR3 length: 15 amino acids. Written as DNA, the CDR3 is TGTGCCAGCAGCCCCCGACTAGCGGGGGGAGATACGCAGTATTTT. Its protein product is CASSPRLAGGDTQYF. The full variable domain, with the rest looked up from reference TRBV9 and TRBJ2-3, is DSGVTQTPKHLITATGQRVTLRCSPRSGDLSVYWYQQSLDQGLQFLIQYYNGEERAKGNILERFSAQQFPDLHSELNLSSLELGDSALYFCASSPRLAGGDTQYFGPGTRLTVL.

The rearrangement links TRBV5-1 to TRBJ2-7; tentatively, D is TRBD2 (6 bases). Trimming pared 0 bases from V and 1 base from J, leaving 11 bases between. The CDR3 covers 15 residues. From germline, CDR1 is SGHRS and CDR2 YFSETQ. For the CDR3, the DNA is TGCGCCAGCAGCTTGGGCTTCGGACTATCCTACGAGCAGTACTTC. It yields the protein CASSLGFGLSYEQYF.

The V gene is TRBV28, the J gene TRBJ1-2; 7 bases align to TRBD1. V trimming: 2 bases; J trimming: 8 bases; junction bases outside the gene matches: 5. The CDR3 totals 13 residues. Germline V CDR1 and CDR2: MDHEN, SYDVKM. The CDR3 DNA follows: TGTGCCAGCAGTTTAAAGGGGGCAAAGGGCTACACCTTC. It encodes CASSLKGAKGYTF.

The V and J genes are TRBV12-3 or TRBV12-4 and TRBJ2-1, with 7 bases aligning to TRBD1. The CDR3 loop spans 12 amino acids. V lost 7 bases and J lost 9; bases outside the gene matches: 6. The CDR3 sequence is CASTPGQSEQFF. Written as DNA, the CDR3 is TGTGCCAGCACCCCGGGACAGTCTGAGCAGTTCTTC.

A single count supports this clone. This chain uses TRBV6-1 with TRBJ1-5, with TRBD1 matching 7 bases. The V and J ends lost 3 bases and 1 base, in that order; junction bases with no gene match: 0. Germline loops: CDR1 MNHNS, CDR2 SASEGT. The CDR3 totals 14 residues. CDR3 loop: CASSEGQSNQPQHF. The CDR3 DNA reads TGTGCCAGCAGTGAGGGACAGAGCAATCAGCCCCAGCATTTT.

This chain joins TRBV19 and TRBJ1-2; tentative D call: TRBD1 (6 bases). V lost 6 bases, J lost 8 bases, and 22 bases lay in between. The V gene's germline CDR1 is LNHDA and CDR2 SQIVND (reference sequence). This CDR3 comprises 15 residues. In DNA, the CDR3 is TGTGCCAGTAGACGATCTCAGGGGACCTCCGCCGGCTACACCTTC. Translated, it gives CASRRSQGTSAGYTF.

The chain links TRBV5-6 to TRBJ2-5, with 8 bases that match TRBD1. Germline-derived CDR1 and CDR2 are SGHDT and YYEEEE. The CDR3 loop spans 15 amino acids. V shed 1 base and J 4 bases; nucleotides not matched to a gene: 6. The CDR3 coding sequence is TGTGCCAGCAGCTTGCTGGGACAGGTGAGAGAGACCCAGTACTTC. Translating it yields CASSLLGQVRETQYF.

The chain is built from TRBV6-2 or TRBV6-3 and TRBJ1-5; 8 positions match TRBD1. V was pared by 3 bases and J by 7 bases, with 8 bases of the junction left unmatched. The CDR3 is made up of 15 amino acids. The germline gives CDR1 MNHEY, CDR2 SVGEGT. The CDR3 region has the DNA TGTGCCAGCAGTTATCTGGACAGGGCTGGCCAGCCCCAGCATTTT. Protein: CASSYLDRAGQPQHF.

V gene TRBV29-1 combines with J gene TRBJ2-3, with a possible D match to TRBD2 (5 bases). The germline V and J ends were trimmed by 3 bases and 6 bases, with 10 bases remaining between them. Germline V gene sequence: CDR1 SQVTM, CDR2 ANQGSEA. CDR3 length equals 12 residues. The CDR3 DNA reads TGCAGCGTTGAGGACTCGGGGGATACGCAGTATTTT. It translates to CSVEDSGDTQYF.